A single sample gave rise to the 17 T cell receptor beta chains below, sequenced in a study of blood T cells in healthy people across ages. Through a sample-barcoded 5' primer and a J-beta primer mix, a second PCR was run for roughly 7 to 11 cycles. TCRdb independently ran MiXCR on the 5' RACE reads; one entry per CDR3 protein. The sample has roughly 860,000 distinct CDR3 sequences; under 80% are singletons. Specimen: blood. Every receptor here comes from a man between 25 and 39 years old in good health.

The chain uses TRBV11-2 and TRBJ2-3, with D tentatively TRBD1 or TRBD2 (5 bases each). The germline gives CDR1 SGHAT, CDR2 FQNNGV. V lost 4 bases, J lost 6 bases, and 20 bases lay in between. The CDR3 has 16 amino acids. The DNA of the CDR3 is TGTGCCAGCAGCTCCGGTGGGGGTCTCGGTAGGGATACGCAGTATTTT. Encoded protein: CASSSGGGLGRDTQYF.

This clonotype was counted a few times. The J gene is TRBJ2-5, the V gene TRBV29-1; no definite D call. This CDR3 region has 12 residues. The germline V gene encodes CDR1 SQVTM and CDR2 ANQGSEA. V gave up 5 bases and J gave up 1 base, with 8 bases separating them. This CDR3 reads CSVRLFQETQYF. The CDR3 region has the DNA TGCAGCGTTCGCCTGTTCCAAGAGACCCAGTACTTC.

The CDR3 spells CASSLTGSYQETQYF. The CDR3 DNA is TGTGCCAGCAGCTTAACGGGGTCGTACCAAGAGACCCAGTACTTC. The chain combines TRBV7-2 with TRBJ2-5; TRBD2 is a possible D gene (5 bases). V lost 2 bases and J 0 bases, leaving 10 bases between the germline ends. The CDR3 length is 15 residues. Germline V gives CDR1 SGHTA, CDR2 FQGNSA.

The V gene is TRBV28, the J gene TRBJ1-5, with 9 bases fitting TRBD1. This CDR3 region has 14 residues. Looked up from germline, CDR1 is MDHEN and CDR2 is SYDVKM. The trim removed 6 bases at V and 7 bases at J, leaving 7 bases unmatched. In nucleotides, the CDR3 is TGTGCCAGCAGCCTCAACAGGGGGCAACAGCCCCAGCATTTT. This codes for CASSLNRGQQPQHF. Using reference TRBV28 and TRBJ1-5 for the parts outside the CDR3, the full variable domain is DVKVTQSSRYLVKRTGEKVFLECVQDMDHENMFWYRQDPGLGLRLIYFSYDVKMKEKGDIPEGYSVSREKKERFSLILESASTNQTSMYLCASSLNRGQQPQHFGDGTRLSIL.

The chain joins TRBV20-1 to TRBJ1-4; tentatively, D is TRBD1 (5 bases). Germline V CDR1 and CDR2: DFQATT, SNEGSKA (reference sequence). The V end lost 2 bases, the J end lost 3 bases, and 13 bases lay between the germline ends. CDR3 size: 15 residues. The CDR3 DNA reads as TGCAGTGCTAGATCCACCGGGGGGTCTAATGAAAAACTGTTTTTT. Protein: CSARSTGGSNEKLFF.

The gene calls are TRBV5-1 and TRBJ1-1; unclear D gene. The V gene lost 2 bases and the J gene lost 1 base, with 9 bases spanning the gap. CDR1 is SGHRS, CDR2 YFSETQ, per germline. The CDR3 loop spans 14 amino acids. CDR3 nucleotides: TGCGCCAGCAGCTTCGGAGACGGGAACACTGAAGCTTTCTTT. Translated, it gives CASSFGDGNTEAFF.

The chain joins TRBV6-2 or TRBV6-3 to TRBJ1-1, with TRBD1 matching 9 bases. Germline V gene sequence: CDR1 MNHEY, CDR2 SVGEGT. The CDR3 loop spans 12 amino acids. The CDR3 nucleotides read TGTGCGACCGGGACAGGGCCCACTGAAGCTTTCTTT. Protein: CATGTGPTEAFF.

This clonotype was found a few times. The chain combines TRBV7-3 with TRBJ1-1; D unresolved. The CDR3 spans 13 residues. Germline assignment: CDR1 SGHTA and CDR2 FQGTGA. V lost 8 bases to trimming and J lost 1 base, with 11 bases between them. The CDR3 sequence is CASGLAENTEAFF. In DNA form, the CDR3 reads TGTGCCAGCGGTTTGGCGGAGAACACTGAAGCTTTCTTT.

This chain connects TRBV28 to TRBJ2-1; D is ambiguous. Germline CDR1 is MDHEN and CDR2 is SYDVKM. This CDR3 region has 16 residues. V lost 6 bases and J 5 bases, leaving 20 bases between the germline ends. The CDR3 reads CASSQTPALLNNEQFF. The DNA of the CDR3 is TGTGCCAGCAGCCAGACTCCGGCCCTCCTTAACAATGAGCAGTTCTTC. Combining the CDR3 with reference TRBV28 and TRBJ2-1 gives the whole variable domain DVKVTQSSRYLVKRTGEKVFLECVQDMDHENMFWYRQDPGLGLRLIYFSYDVKMKEKGDIPEGYSVSREKKERFSLILESASTNQTSMYLCASSQTPALLNNEQFFGPGTRLTVL.

The chain is built from TRBV12-3 or TRBV12-4 and TRBJ2-3; 9 bases match TRBD2. There are 16 residues in the CDR3. Unmatched junction bases numbered 11, after V lost 5 bases and J lost 5 bases. Here the CDR3 DNA reads TGTGCCAGCAGTCCGGGACTAGCAATACCTGTAGATACGCAGTATTTT. Translating gives CASSPGLAIPVDTQYF.

The chain is built from TRBV29-1 and TRBJ1-1; TRBD1 matches at 7 bases. J was trimmed by 1 base and V by 7 bases; bases with no gene match: 12. The CDR3 totals 15 residues. CDR1 and CDR2 from the germline V gene are SQVTM and ANQGSEA. CDR3 protein: CSEVDREGGNTEAFF. For the CDR3, the DNA is TGCAGCGAGGTCGACAGGGAAGGAGGGAACACTGAAGCTTTCTTT.

The J gene is TRBJ1-5, the V gene TRBV20-1; maybe TRBD1 (6 bases). The germline V gene encodes CDR1 DFQATT and CDR2 SNEGSKA (reference sequence). There are 16 residues in the CDR3. V was pared by 3 bases and J by 2 bases, with 17 bases between. DNA for the CDR3: TGCAGTGCTAGGTACGCAGGGGACTATGGCAATCAGCCCCAGCATTTT. Its translation is CSARYAGDYGNQPQHF.

The CDR3 DNA follows: TGTGCCAGCAGTACGGGATCCTATCCCATTTCCTATAATTCACCCCTCCACTTT. It codes for CASSTGSYPISYNSPLHF. J is TRBJ1-6 and V is TRBV12-3 or TRBV12-4; D remains unclear. The CDR3 is made up of 18 amino acids. V lost 5 bases and J 1 base, leaving 18 bases between the germline ends.

The chain combines TRBV4-3 with TRBJ2-3, with D perhaps TRBD2 (6 bases). The CDR3 contains 15 residues. Per germline, CDR1 LGHNA and CDR2 YSLEER. Trimming left V 0 bases short and J 2 bases short, with 9 bases between. In nucleotides, the CDR3 is TGCGCCAGCAGCCAAGATTGGACTACCACAGATACGCAGTATTTT. Translated, it gives CASSQDWTTTDTQYF.

This clonotype has a handful of counts. The chain combines TRBV27 with TRBJ1-2; D unclear. The CDR3 consists of 13 residues. V gave up 3 bases and J gave up 4 bases, with 9 bases separating them. Germline V gene data show CDR1 as MNHEY and CDR2 as SMNVEV (reference sequence). The CDR3 protein is CASSFTMFYGYTF. In DNA form, the CDR3 reads TGTGCCAGCAGTTTTACGATGTTCTATGGCTACACCTTC.

The chain joins TRBV10-3 to TRBJ2-5; 10 positions match TRBD2. Losses at the gene ends were 4 bases for V and 4 bases for J; bases not matched to a gene: 6. Per germline, CDR1 ENHRY and CDR2 SYGVKD. CDR3 length equals 15 residues. The CDR3, as DNA: TGTGCCATCAGTGTCACTAGCGGGGCGGGAGAGACCCAGTACTTC. The encoded protein is CAISVTSGAGETQYF.

The chain has TRBV29-1 and TRBJ2-4, with D unclear. Germline V gene sequence: CDR1 SQVTM, CDR2 ANQGSEA. V was shortened by 4 bases and J by 1 base, with 17 bases between the two germline ends. The CDR3 is 16 residues long. The CDR3 coding sequence is TGCAGCGTTGTCGGGTGGCAAGGCGGCGCCAAAAACATTCAGTACTTC. Translated, it gives CSVVGWQGGAKNIQYF. Full variable domain (outside the CDR3, taken from reference TRBV29-1 and TRBJ2-4): SAVISQKPSRDICQRGTSLTIQCQVDSQVTMMFWYRQQPGQSLTLIATANQGSEATYESGFVIDKFPISRPNLTFSTLTVSNMSPEDSSIYLCSVVGWQGGAKNIQYFGAGTRLSVL.